This T cell receptor beta chain was found in a study of blood T cell repertoires in COVID-19. As for the study in general: Spain, Italy and the United States supplied samples that represented acute and convalescent COVID-19. T cells, B-cell-depleted T cells, or PBMCs provided the cDNA or gDNA that served as material.

Study members were between roughly 18 and 90 years old and lived in 24 US regions. Each recovered donor of Cohort 3 presented with two negative PCRs, clearance, or symptom resolution. The data were produced by immunoSEQ multiplex PCR, yet TCRdb's version contains in-frame clones alone and is incomplete. The data show about 370,000 clones, with approximately 92% seen just once and around 1% held by the top ten. V gave up 7 bases and J gave up 3 bases; unmatched junction bases: 11. This CDR3 is built from 15 residues. Germline V gene data show CDR1 as MNHEY and CDR2 as SVGAGI. Sequencing input: PBMCs or T cells enriched from blood (not recorded which). The V and J genes are TRBV6-5 and TRBJ2-7; 8 bases are a match to TRBD1. The clonotype comes from a man younger than 35 who had recovered from COVID-19. The CDR3 spells CASTQTGGGIYEQYF. CDR3 DNA sequence: TGTGCCAGCACTCAAACAGGGGGTGGGATCTACGAGCAGTACTTC.